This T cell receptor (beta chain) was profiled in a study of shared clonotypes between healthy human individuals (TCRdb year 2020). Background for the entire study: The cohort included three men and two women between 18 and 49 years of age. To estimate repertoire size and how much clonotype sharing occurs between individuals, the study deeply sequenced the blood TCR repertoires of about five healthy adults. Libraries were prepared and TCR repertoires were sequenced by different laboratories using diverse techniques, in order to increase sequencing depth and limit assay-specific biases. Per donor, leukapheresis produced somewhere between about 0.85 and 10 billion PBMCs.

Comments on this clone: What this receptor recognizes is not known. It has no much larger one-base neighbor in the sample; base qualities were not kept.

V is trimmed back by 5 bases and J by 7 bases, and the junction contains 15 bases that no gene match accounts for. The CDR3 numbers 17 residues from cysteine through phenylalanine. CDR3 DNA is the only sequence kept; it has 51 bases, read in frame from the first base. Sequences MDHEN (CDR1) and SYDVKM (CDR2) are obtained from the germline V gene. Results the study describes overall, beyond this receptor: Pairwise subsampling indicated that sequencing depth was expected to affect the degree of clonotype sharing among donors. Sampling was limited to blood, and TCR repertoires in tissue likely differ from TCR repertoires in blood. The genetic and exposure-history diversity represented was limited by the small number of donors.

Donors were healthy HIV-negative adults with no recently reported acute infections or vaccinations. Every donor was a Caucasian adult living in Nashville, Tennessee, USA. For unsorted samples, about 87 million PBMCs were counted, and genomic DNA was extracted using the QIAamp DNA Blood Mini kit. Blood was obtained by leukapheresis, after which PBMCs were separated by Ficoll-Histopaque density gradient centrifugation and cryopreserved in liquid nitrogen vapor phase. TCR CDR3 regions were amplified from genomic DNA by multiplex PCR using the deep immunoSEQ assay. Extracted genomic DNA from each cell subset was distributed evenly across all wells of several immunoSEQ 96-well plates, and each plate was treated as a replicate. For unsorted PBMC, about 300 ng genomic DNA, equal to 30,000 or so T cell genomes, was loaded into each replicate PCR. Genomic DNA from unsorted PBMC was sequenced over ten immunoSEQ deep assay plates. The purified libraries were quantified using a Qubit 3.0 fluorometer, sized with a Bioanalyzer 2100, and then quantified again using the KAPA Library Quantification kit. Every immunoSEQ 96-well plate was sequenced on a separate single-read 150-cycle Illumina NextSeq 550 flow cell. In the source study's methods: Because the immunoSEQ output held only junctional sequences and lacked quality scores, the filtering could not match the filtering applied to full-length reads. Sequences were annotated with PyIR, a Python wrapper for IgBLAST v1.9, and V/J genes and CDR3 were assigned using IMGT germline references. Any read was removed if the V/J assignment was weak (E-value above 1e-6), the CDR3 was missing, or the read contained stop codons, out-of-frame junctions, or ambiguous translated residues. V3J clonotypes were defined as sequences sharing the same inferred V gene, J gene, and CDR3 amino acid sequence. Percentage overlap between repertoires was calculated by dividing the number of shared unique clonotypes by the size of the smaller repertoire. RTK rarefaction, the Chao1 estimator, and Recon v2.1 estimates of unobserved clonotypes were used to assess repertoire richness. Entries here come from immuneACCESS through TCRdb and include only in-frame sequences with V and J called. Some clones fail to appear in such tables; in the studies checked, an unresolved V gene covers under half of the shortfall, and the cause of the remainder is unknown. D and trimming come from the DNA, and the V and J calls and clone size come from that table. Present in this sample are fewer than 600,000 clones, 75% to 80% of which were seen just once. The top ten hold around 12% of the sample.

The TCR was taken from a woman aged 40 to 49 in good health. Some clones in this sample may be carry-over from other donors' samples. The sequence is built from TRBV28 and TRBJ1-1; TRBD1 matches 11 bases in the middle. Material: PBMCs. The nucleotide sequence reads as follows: TGTGCCAGCAGTCCGATGTTGGGGACAGGGGGTTCATTTGAAGCTTTCTTT. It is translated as CASSPMLGTGGSFEAFF.